This T cell receptor (beta chain) was observed in a study of T-cell reconstitution after alpha-beta-depleted transplantation in children. Preparation of the TCRbeta library was carried out with unique molecular identifiers. Using its own MiXCR run on the PCR reads, TCRdb lists one record per CDR3 protein. Of 600,000 to 700,000 distinct CDR3 sequences in the sample, approximately 17% were seen once. J gave up 7 bases and V 3 bases, and 9 bases lay outside the gene matches. The germline V gene has CDR1 KGHDR and CDR2 SFDVKD. The CDR3 loop spans 15 amino acids. The TCR comes from a human donor who donated a stem cell graft to a child with acute myeloid leukemia. The input for sequencing was PBMCs from the stem cell graft donor, taken from the stem cell graft. V usage is TRBV24-1 and J usage is TRBJ2-5; TRBD1 aligns across 8 bases. Here the CDR3 reads CATSDLRDRRGTQYF. The CDR3 DNA sequence: TGTGCCACCAGTGATCTCCGGGACAGGAGGGGGACCCAGTACTTC.